This T cell receptor (beta chain) originates from a study of beta chain features in type 1 diabetes. The entirety of the isolated RNA underwent reverse transcription, so expressed TCRB transcripts were sequenced. Using immunoSEQ multiplex PCR, the repertoire was profiled, and TCRdb retains in-frame clones only, with some absent. The sample records approximately 340,000 clones, around 16% being singletons. This clone was picked up a small number of times. J was trimmed by 5 bases and V by 5 bases; bases with no gene match: 11. CDR1 is MDHEN, CDR2 SYDVKM, per germline. The CDR3 spans 16 residues. The specimen was naive CD4+ T cells from blood. The chain links TRBV28 to TRBJ2-1; 8 bases map to TRBD2. The sequence was obtained from a woman younger than 30 in good health. CDR3 nucleotide sequence: TGTGCCAGCAGTCCTTCCGGGACTAGGGGGAACAATGAGCAGTTCTTC. Protein sequence: CASSPSGTRGNNEQFF.